Below are 21 T cell receptor beta chains sequenced from a single sample in a study of cytomegalovirus exposure and HLA in healthy donors. PCR used 60 Vbeta primers and 13 Jbeta primers. Repertoires were generated with immunoSEQ multiplex PCR, while TCRdb's copy carries only in-frame clones and drops some. The table includes 200,000 to 250,000 clones, about 89% detected once. Sequenced input: PBMCs. Source of these receptors: a woman aged 18-29 years in good health and CMV-seronegative.

The V and J genes are TRBV5-6 and TRBJ1-1; weak D call: TRBD1 (6 bases). This CDR3 is built from 14 residues. Germline assignment: CDR1 SGHDT and CDR2 YYEEEE. Trimming shortened V by 0 bases and J by 7 bases, and 13 bases separated the two germline ends. The CDR3 DNA sequence: TGTGCCAGCAGCTTGGAACAGGGACGGTATGAAGCTTTCTTT. Amino acids: CASSLEQGRYEAFF.

This chain connects TRBV11-2 to TRBJ2-1; TRBD2 is a possible D gene (6 bases). Trimming cost V 5 bases and J 1 base, with 12 bases left between them. This CDR3 has 15 amino acids. The germline V gene encodes CDR1 SGHAT and CDR2 FQNNGV. The CDR3 reads CASSQTSGSYNEQFF. CDR3 bases: TGTGCCAGCAGCCAGACTAGTGGGTCCTACAATGAGCAGTTCTTC.

The rearrangement joins TRBV7-2 to TRBJ2-5, with D maybe TRBD2 (6 bases). The V and J ends lost 1 base and 0 bases respectively, with 15 bases between them. This CDR3 comprises 17 residues. Germline V gene sequence: CDR1 SGHTA, CDR2 FQGNSA. The CDR3 loop reads CASSLGWRGGYQETQYF. The CDR3 nucleotides are TGTGCCAGCAGCTTAGGGTGGAGGGGCGGGTACCAAGAGACCCAGTACTTC.

The rearrangement links TRBV30 to TRBJ2-5; 8 nucleotides agree with TRBD1. With 4 bases clipped from V and 1 base from J, the junction kept 8 bases outside the gene matches. Germline V CDR1 and CDR2: GTSNPN, SVGIG (reference sequence). This CDR3 has 15 amino acids. The CDR3 protein is CAWNVVGQAQETQYF. For the CDR3, the DNA is TGTGCCTGGAATGTAGTGGGACAGGCCCAAGAGACCCAGTACTTC. Full variable domain (outside the CDR3, taken from reference TRBV30 and TRBJ2-5): SQTIHQWPATLVQPVGSPLSLECTVEGTSNPNLYWYRQAAGRGLQLLFYSVGIGQISSEVPQNLSASRPQDRQFILSSKKLLLSDSGFYLCAWNVVGQAQETQYFGPGTRLLVL.

The chain carries TRBV6-6 and TRBJ2-7; 13 positions match TRBD2. The CDR3 sequence is 13 residues long. In germline, CDR1 is MNHNY, CDR2 SVGAGI (reference sequence). V lost 10 bases to trimming and J lost 3 bases; unmatched junction nucleotides: 3. The CDR3 protein is CAIRTSGGYEQYF. CDR3 coding DNA: TGTGCCATTAGGACTAGCGGGGGCTACGAGCAGTACTTC.

In DNA form, the CDR3 reads TGTGCCAGCAGCATAGCGGGAGTTGTCTACGAGCAGTACTTC. Translation gives CASSIAGVVYEQYF. The chain employs TRBV6-6 and TRBJ2-7, with 9 bases matching TRBD2. J gave up 3 bases and V 6 bases, and 6 bases lay outside the gene matches. The CDR3 is 14 amino acids. Germline-derived CDR1 and CDR2 are MNHNY and SVGAGI (reference sequence).

The chain couples TRBV4-2 to TRBJ1-1; no reliable D call. In germline, CDR1 is LGHNA, CDR2 YNFKEQ. The ends were cut back, 1 base at V and 4 bases at J, with 13 bases in the middle. There are 15 residues in the CDR3. The CDR3 sequence: CASSQGRGLVTEAFF. In DNA form, the CDR3 reads TGTGCCAGCAGCCAAGGAAGAGGGCTTGTCACTGAAGCTTTCTTT.

This clone has just a few counts. The chain couples TRBV2 to TRBJ1-2; no clear D. Trimming took 5 bases from V and 7 from J, leaving 5 bases between them. In germline, CDR1 is SNHLY, CDR2 FYNNEI. The CDR3 is 10 amino acids. The CDR3 DNA follows: TGTGCCAGCAGTATCGGTGGCTACACCTTC. Translating it yields CASSIGGYTF.

This clone has a single count. This chain connects TRBV5-4 to TRBJ2-1; the match to TRBD1 covers 7 bases. V trimming: 0 bases; J trimming: 13 bases; junction bases outside the gene matches: 7. Germline V lookup: CDR1 SGHNT, CDR2 YYREEE (reference sequence). The CDR3 is made up of 13 amino acids. This CDR3 is CASSLATGVRQFF. CDR3 DNA sequence: TGTGCCAGCAGCTTGGCCACAGGGGTTAGACAGTTCTTC.

The rearrangement links TRBV28 to TRBJ1-3; a possible D gene is TRBD1 (5 bases). Looked up from germline, CDR1 is MDHEN and CDR2 is SYDVKM. This CDR3 contains 16 residues. Trimming shortened V by 4 bases and J by 0 bases, and 13 bases separated the two germline ends. The CDR3 loop is CASSSIRGGSGNTIYF. The CDR3 DNA reads as TGTGCCAGCAGTTCCATTAGGGGAGGCTCTGGAAACACCATATATTTT.

The rearrangement links TRBV13 to TRBJ2-1; the match to TRBD2 covers 10 bases. Trimming removed 4 bases from V and 8 bases from J; junction bases left unmatched: 8. CDR1 and CDR2 (germline): PRHDT, FYEKMQ (reference sequence). The length of the CDR3 is 15 residues. In DNA form, the CDR3 reads TGTGCCAGCAGCTCGGGGGGCCTAGCGGGAGATGAGCAGTTCTTC. This sequence encodes CASSSGGLAGDEQFF.

This chain joins TRBV19 and TRBJ1-3; possible D gene TRBD1, 5 bases. CDR3 length equals 15 residues. The germline gives CDR1 LNHDA, CDR2 SQIVND (reference sequence). Between the trimmed V and J ends, which lost 4 bases and 2 bases, there was a span of 12 bases. CDR3 sequence (DNA): TGTGCCAGTAGTAATCCACCAGGGACTGGAAACACCATATATTTT. Amino acid sequence: CASSNPPGTGNTIYF.

The chain links TRBV6-5 to TRBJ1-4, with D tentatively TRBD1 (6 bases). The germline V gene has CDR1 MNHEY and CDR2 SVGAGI. V dropped 8 bases and J dropped 1 base, with 14 bases sitting between them. The CDR3 length is 15 residues. The CDR3, as DNA: TGTGCCAGCGGTAAAACAGGGTTAACTAATGAAAAACTGTTTTTT. Amino acids: CASGKTGLTNEKLFF.

The chain uses TRBV2 and TRBJ2-7; 7 nucleotides align to TRBD1. V was clipped by 8 bases and J by 2 bases; unmatched bases: 0. This CDR3 spans 11 amino acids. From germline, CDR1 is SNHLY and CDR2 FYNNEI. CDR3 in amino acids: CASDRAYEQYF. CDR3 DNA: TGTGCCAGCGACAGGGCCTACGAGCAGTACTTC.

About this clone: A read error may produce the germline difference seen at one junction end. The V call is TRBV7-9, the J call TRBJ2-1, with D unclear. The germline V gene has CDR1 SEHNR and CDR2 FQNEAQ (reference sequence). This CDR3 has 15 amino acids. Here the CDR3 reads CSSSLVLGSYNEQFF. CDR3 DNA: TGTTCCAGCAGCTTAGTGTTGGGCAGTTACAATGAGCAGTTCTTC.

The V call is TRBV4-1, the J call TRBJ2-2; 12 bases are shared with TRBD2. Germline CDR1 is MGHRA and CDR2 is YSYEKL. CDR3 size: 16 residues. V dropped 6 bases and J dropped 4; count of bases not matched to a gene: 6. CDR3 bases: TGCGCCAGCAGTCTCCGGACTAGCGGGATCACCGGGGAGCTGTTTTTT. Translation gives CASSLRTSGITGELFF.

The chain combines TRBV7-2 with TRBJ2-7; TRBD1 is a possible D gene (5 bases). CDR1 and CDR2 from the germline V gene are SGHTA and FQGNSA. Trimming removed 3 bases at V and 3 bases at J, with 9 bases between. The CDR3 sequence is 13 residues long. CDR3 loop: CASSFGRGYEQYF. Here the CDR3 DNA reads TGTGCCAGCAGCTTTGGTAGGGGCTACGAGCAGTACTTC. Looking up the rest from reference TRBV7-2 and TRBJ2-7 gives the full variable domain: GAGVSQSPSNKVTEKGKDVELRCDPISGHTALYWYRQSLGQGLEFLIYFQGNSAPDKSGLPSDRFSAERTGGSVSTLTIQRTQQEDSAVYLCASSFGRGYEQYFGPGTRLTVT.

The chain joins TRBV11-3 to TRBJ2-3, with no clear D. The germline CDR1 and CDR2 sequences are SGHNT and YENEEA. This CDR3 comprises 13 residues. Trimming removed 0 bases from V and 2 bases from J, with 3 bases in between. CDR3 DNA sequence: TGTGCCAGCAGCTTAGACCTCACAGATACGCAGTATTTT. Residues: CASSLDLTDTQYF. Supplemented by reference TRBV11-3 and TRBJ2-3, the full variable domain reads EAGVVQSPRYKIIEKKQPVAFWCNPISGHNTLYWYLQNLGQGPELLIRYENEEAVDDSQLPKDRFSAERLKGVDSTLKIQPAELGDSAVYLCASSLDLTDTQYFGPGTRLTVL.

The CDR3 DNA is TGTGCCAGCAGCGCAACCGGGACTAGCGGGAGGGCCGCCAAAAACATTCAGTACTTC. It specifies CASSATGTSGRAAKNIQYF. The genes are TRBV11-2 and TRBJ2-4, with 16 positions matching TRBD2. V trimming: 5 bases; J trimming: 1 base; junction bases outside the gene matches: 8. Germline V gene sequence: CDR1 SGHAT, CDR2 FQNNGV. The CDR3 runs 19 residues. The complete variable domain, with remaining parts taken from reference TRBV11-2 and TRBJ2-4, reads EAGVAQSPRYKIIEKRQSVAFWCNPISGHATLYWYQQILGQGPKLLIQFQNNGVVDDSQLPKDRFSAERLKGVDSTLKIQPAKLEDSAVYLCASSATGTSGRAAKNIQYFGAGTRLSVL.

This sequence joins TRBV30 and TRBJ1-5; 8 bases map to TRBD1. CDR1 GTSNPN and CDR2 SVGIG come from the germline V gene (reference sequence). V dropped 5 bases and J dropped 4; count of bases not matched to a gene: 4. This CDR3 spans 13 amino acids. The CDR3 nucleotides read TGTGCCTGGGACAGGGGTCAGAATCAGCCCCAGCATTTT. It specifies CAWDRGQNQPQHF. The whole variable domain, remainder taken from reference TRBV30 and TRBJ1-5, is SQTIHQWPATLVQPVGSPLSLECTVEGTSNPNLYWYRQAAGRGLQLLFYSVGIGQISSEVPQNLSASRPQDRQFILSSKKLLLSDSGFYLCAWDRGQNQPQHFGDGTRLSIL.

The genes are TRBV4-1 and TRBJ2-1; unclear D gene. The CDR3 has 14 residues. With 0 bases removed from V and 8 bases from J, the gap between germline ends came to 11 bases. Germline V gene data show CDR1 as MGHRA and CDR2 as YSYEKL. CDR3: CASSQESSRYEQFF. DNA for the CDR3: TGCGCCAGCAGCCAAGAAAGCTCCCGCTATGAGCAGTTCTTC.